This T cell receptor beta chain appears in the sequencing data of a study of blood T cell repertoires in COVID-19. Study overall: The analysed material was cDNA or gDNA that came from T cells, B-cell-depleted T cells, or PBMCs.

V was cut by 6 bases and J by 6 bases, with 26 bases left in between. Germline V lookup: CDR1 SNHLY, CDR2 FYNNEI. The CDR3 totals 17 residues. Original processing notes: Amplifying reference gene primers gave estimates of nucleated cell counts. TCRdb's copy holds only in-frame clones and misses some; the assay was immunoSEQ multiplex PCR. Clonal size and the V and J genes are those of that table, whereas D and trimming came from the DNA. The sample holds fewer than 250,000 clones, 80% seen once. Sequences were obtained from peripheral blood. The source is a man in his sixties with acute or convalescent COVID-19. This chain joins TRBV2 and TRBJ1-1; D call uncertain. The DNA for the CDR3 is TGTGCCAGCAGGGACTCTGTAACGGACGTAAAGCGGGCTGAAGCTTTCTTT. Protein sequence: CASRDSVTDVKRAEAFF.